This T cell receptor beta chain was obtained from a study of blood T cell repertoires in COVID-19 (dated by TCRdb to 2018 to 2021). General notes on the study: Samples covering the acute and convalescent phases of COVID-19 were provided by collaborators in the United States, Italy and Spain. Subjects who had been exposed to COVID-19, were actively infected with it, or had recovered from it provided the deeply sampled blood TCRbeta repertoires that made up the dataset. The repertoires were released in a freely available public database intended as a resource for research on the immune response to SARS-CoV-2. Where HLA class I and class II types were available, the types were taken from metadata supplied by the sample provider, not from assay-based typing. Sample metadata almost always included a de-identified subject ID, COVID-19 status, age in years and sex. The prospective study material was composed of cDNA or gDNA derived from T cells, B-cell-depleted T cells, or PBMCs. The samples were drawn from the first 160 participants of the ongoing ImmuneRACE study and from 1,254 subjects provided by 6 global collaborators.

TCRbeta CDR3 regions were amplified from genomic DNA by means of the immunoSEQ Assay, a bias-controlled multiplex PCR. Concerning the study's data processing: Within the assay, amplification of reference gene primers was used to estimate how many nucleated cells each sample contained. To quantify the absolute abundance of each unique TCRbeta CDR3 rearrangement, sequence reads were collapsed and filtered. For each sample, productive Simpson clonality was calculated by taking the square root of Simpson's diversity index across productive rearrangements. TCRdb's version of the immuneACCESS table is confined to in-frame rearrangements and falls short of the full clone set. An unresolved V gene accounts for under half of the shortfall where checked; the remainder is of unknown origin. The DNA was the basis for D and trimming; V, J and clone size are from that table. The sample data list 99,000 or so clones, and 85% to 90% of these were observed just once. Together, the top ten hold approximately 2% of the sample.

The research as a whole found: The amount of clinical and demographic metadata varied by source and participant and was provided uncurated.

At one collaborating source in Seattle, patients were enrolled during active infection and were followed longitudinally through the course of disease. Each collaborating institution followed its own protocols to collect whole blood in K2EDTA tubes. For TCRbeta analysis, collaborators shipped samples as frozen whole blood, isolated PBMCs, or DNA extracted from either of those sample types. As to this clone: Its cognate antigen has yet to be identified. Base qualities are not recorded, but no much larger clone differs from it by a single base.

V and J are truncated by 7 bases and 8 bases respectively, leaving an intervening sequence of 21 bases. From a lookup of the germline V gene, CDR1 and CDR2 are SGDLS and YYNGEE. The CDR3 spans 14 residues, from the cysteine through the phenylalanine. The sequence is cut down to CDR3 DNA, 42 bases in frame from base 1. Recombination linked TRBV9 to TRBJ1-2; 6 matching bases give a weak D call of TRBD1. The material sequenced was peripheral blood. The TCR was taken from a man between 45 and 60 years old with COVID-19, enrolled during active disease. The sequenced DNA is TGTGCCAGCTCCCCGGCGGACAGAGGCGGAGGCTACACCTTC. This codes for CASSPADRGGGYTF.